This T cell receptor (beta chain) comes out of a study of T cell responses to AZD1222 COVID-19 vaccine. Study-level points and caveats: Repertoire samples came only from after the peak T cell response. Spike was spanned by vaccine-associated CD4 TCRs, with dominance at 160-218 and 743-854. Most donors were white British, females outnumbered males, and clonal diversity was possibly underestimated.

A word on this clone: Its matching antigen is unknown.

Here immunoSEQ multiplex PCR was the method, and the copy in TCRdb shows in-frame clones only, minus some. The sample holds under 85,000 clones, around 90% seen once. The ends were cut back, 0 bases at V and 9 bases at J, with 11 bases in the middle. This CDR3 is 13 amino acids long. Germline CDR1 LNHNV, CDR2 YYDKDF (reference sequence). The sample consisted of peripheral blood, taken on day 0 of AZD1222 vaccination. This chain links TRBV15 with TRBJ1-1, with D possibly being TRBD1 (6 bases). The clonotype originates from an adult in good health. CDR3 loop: CATSRDRQEQAFF. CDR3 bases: TGTGCCACCAGCAGAGATCGACAGGAGCAAGCTTTCTTT. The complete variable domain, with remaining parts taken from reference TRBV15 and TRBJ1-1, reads DAMVIQNPRYQVTQFGKPVTLSCSQTLNHNVMYWYQQKSSQAPKLLFHYYDKDFNNEADTPDNFQSRRPNTSFCFLDIRSPGLGDTAMYLCATSRDRQEQAFFGQGTRLTVV.